These 10 T cell receptor beta chains were all obtained from the same sample, sequenced in a study of monozygotic twins with inflammatory bowel disease. Using the 5' RACE reads, TCRdb records one entry per CDR3 protein without DNA. The sample's table shows over 150,000 distinct CDR3 sequences. The sequenced sample was blood. The receptors were gathered from a human donor with ulcerative colitis or Crohn's disease, or a healthy co-twin of an affected twin (not recorded which).

The chain is built from TRBV28 and TRBJ2-7; absent DNA, TCRdb's TRBD1 call cannot be checked. The CDR3 extends over 13 amino acids. Germline CDR1 reads MDHEN; CDR2 reads SYDVKM. The chain's CDR3 is CASKGAGTYEQYF.

The CDR3: CASSPPNRSPNQPQHF. The chain employs TRBV18 and TRBJ1-5; the TCRdb call, TRBD1, lacks DNA for checking. The CDR3 totals 16 residues. CDR1 and CDR2 (germline): KGHSH, LQKENI.

CDR3 loop: CASSSGREAYEQYF. J is TRBJ2-7 and V is TRBV12-3 or TRBV12-4; checking the TCRdb D call of TRBD2 is not possible without DNA. This CDR3 has 14 amino acids.

The chain employs TRBV11-2 and TRBJ1-5; TCRdb lists TRBD1, though no DNA is available to test this call. Germline-derived CDR1 and CDR2 are SGHAT and FQNNGV. This CDR3 region has 16 residues. CDR3 sequence: CASSLAGGNSNQPQHF.

The J gene is TRBJ2-5, the V gene TRBV21-1; the TCRdb call, TRBD1, lacks DNA for checking. TRBV21-1 is designated a pseudogene. This CDR3 region has 17 residues. This chain's CDR3 is CASSPARAYGGVETQYF.

This chain joins TRBV5-6 and TRBJ1-1. The V gene's germline CDR1 is SGHDT and CDR2 YYEEEE. This CDR3 spans 14 amino acids. The CDR3 is CASSLADRNTEAFF.

The chain uses TRBV6-1 and TRBJ1-2; absent DNA, TCRdb's TRBD1 call cannot be checked. Germline V lookup: CDR1 MNHNS, CDR2 SASEGT. This CDR3 has 14 amino acids. CDR3: CASSPSGGVNGYTF.

The rearrangement links TRBV18 to TRBJ2-7; TCRdb calls TRBD1, which cannot be checked without DNA. Looked up from germline, CDR1 is KGHSH and CDR2 is LQKENI. This CDR3 is built from 14 residues. The CDR3 protein is CASSPVSQGVEQYF.

The rearrangement joins TRBV3-1 to TRBJ2-3; TCRdb's D gene call, TRBD2, goes unchecked for lack of DNA. The CDR3 has 17 amino acids. The germline V gene encodes CDR1 LGHDT and CDR2 YNNKEL (reference sequence). This CDR3 reads CASSLPRGSGSTDTQYF.

V and J are TRBV5-1 and TRBJ2-7; checking the TCRdb D call of TRBD2 is not possible without DNA. CDR1 and CDR2 (germline): SGHRS, YFSETQ. This CDR3 contains 13 residues. The CDR3: CASSLLTAYEQYF.